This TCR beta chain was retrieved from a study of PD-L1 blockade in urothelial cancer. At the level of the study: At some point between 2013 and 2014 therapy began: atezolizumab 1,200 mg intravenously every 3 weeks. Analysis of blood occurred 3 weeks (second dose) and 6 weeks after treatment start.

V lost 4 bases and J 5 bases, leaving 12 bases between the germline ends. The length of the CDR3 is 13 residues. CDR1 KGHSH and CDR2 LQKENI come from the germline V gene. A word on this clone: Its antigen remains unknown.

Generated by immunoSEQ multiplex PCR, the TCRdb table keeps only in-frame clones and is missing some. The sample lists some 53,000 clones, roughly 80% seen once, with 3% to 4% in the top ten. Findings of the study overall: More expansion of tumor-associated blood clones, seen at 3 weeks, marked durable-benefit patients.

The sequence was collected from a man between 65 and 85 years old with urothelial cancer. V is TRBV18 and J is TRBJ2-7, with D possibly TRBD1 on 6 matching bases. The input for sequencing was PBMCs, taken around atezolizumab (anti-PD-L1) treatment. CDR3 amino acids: CASSQGDIDEQYF. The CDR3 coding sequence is TGTGCCAGCTCACAGGGGGATATCGACGAGCAGTACTTC.